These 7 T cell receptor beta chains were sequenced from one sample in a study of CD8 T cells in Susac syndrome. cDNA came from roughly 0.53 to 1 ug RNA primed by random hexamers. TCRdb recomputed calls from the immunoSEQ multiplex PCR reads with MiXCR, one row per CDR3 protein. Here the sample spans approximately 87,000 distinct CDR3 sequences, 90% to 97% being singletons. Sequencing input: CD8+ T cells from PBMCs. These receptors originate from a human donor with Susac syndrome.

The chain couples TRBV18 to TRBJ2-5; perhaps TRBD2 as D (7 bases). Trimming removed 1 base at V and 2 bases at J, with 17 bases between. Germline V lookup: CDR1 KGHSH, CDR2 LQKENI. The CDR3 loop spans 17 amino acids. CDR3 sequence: CASSPLRGATPQETQYF. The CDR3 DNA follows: TGTGCCAGCTCACCACTTCGGGGGGCAACCCCGCAAGAGACCCAGTACTTC.

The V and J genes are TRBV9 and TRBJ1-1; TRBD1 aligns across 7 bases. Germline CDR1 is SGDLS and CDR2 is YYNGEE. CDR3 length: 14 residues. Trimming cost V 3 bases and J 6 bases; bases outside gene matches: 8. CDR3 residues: CASSGTGHSAEAFF. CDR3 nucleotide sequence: TGTGCCAGCAGCGGGACAGGTCACTCCGCTGAAGCTTTCTTT.

The CDR3 nucleotides read TGTGCCAGCACTAGGGGAACCTACAATGAGCAGTTCTTC. The encoded protein is CASTRGTYNEQFF. The rearrangement joins TRBV25-1 to TRBJ2-1, with D tentatively TRBD1 (5 bases). V was shortened by 7 bases and J by 2 bases, with 9 bases between the two germline ends. The germline CDR1 and CDR2 sequences are MGHDK and SYGVNS. This CDR3 is 13 amino acids long.

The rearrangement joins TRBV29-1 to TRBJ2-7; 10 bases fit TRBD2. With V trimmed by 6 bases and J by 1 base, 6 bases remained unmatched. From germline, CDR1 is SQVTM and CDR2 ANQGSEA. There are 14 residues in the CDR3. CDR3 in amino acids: CSVLSSGGSYEQYF. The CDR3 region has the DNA TGCAGCGTCCTTTCTAGCGGGGGTTCCTACGAGCAGTACTTC.

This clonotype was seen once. CDR3 nucleotides: TGTGCCAGCAGCGGAGGGGGGGGGCCAGATACGCAGTATTTT. It codes for CASSGGGGPDTQYF. The J gene is TRBJ2-3, the V gene TRBV9; TRBD2 is a possible D gene (7 bases). Trimming left V 3 bases short and J 4 bases short, with 12 bases between. CDR3 length: 14 amino acids. The germline gives CDR1 SGDLS, CDR2 YYNGEE.

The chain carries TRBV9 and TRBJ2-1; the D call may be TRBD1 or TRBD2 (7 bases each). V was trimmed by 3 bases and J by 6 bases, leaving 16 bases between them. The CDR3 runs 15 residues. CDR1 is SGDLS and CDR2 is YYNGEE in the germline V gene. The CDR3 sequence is CASSASTGRGNEQFF. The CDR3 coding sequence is TGTGCCAGCAGCGCCTCGACAGGGAGGGGCAATGAGCAGTTCTTC.

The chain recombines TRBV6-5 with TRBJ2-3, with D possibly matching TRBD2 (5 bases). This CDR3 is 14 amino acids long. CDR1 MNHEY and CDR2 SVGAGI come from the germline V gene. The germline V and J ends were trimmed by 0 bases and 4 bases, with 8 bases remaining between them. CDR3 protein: CASSYSRVPDTQYF. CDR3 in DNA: TGTGCCAGCAGTTACTCGAGGGTCCCAGATACGCAGTATTTT.